This paragraph covers one T cell receptor (beta chain) sequence. Combining a sample-barcoded 5' primer with a J-beta primer mix, a second PCR ran for roughly 6 to 12 cycles. TCRdb reprocessed the 5' RACE reads via MiXCR and lists one record per CDR3 protein. This repertoire shows about 1,500,000 distinct CDR3 sequences, 42% found once; its top ten account for roughly 7.9%. This record belongs to a study of blood T cells in healthy people across ages. V lost 0 bases and J 6 bases, leaving 14 bases between the germline ends. This CDR3 contains 15 residues. Germline V gives CDR1 SEHNR, CDR2 FQNEAQ (reference sequence).

The TCR was taken from a young woman in good health. The chain is built from TRBV7-9 and TRBJ1-2; D is unresolved. The specimen was blood. The CDR3 sequence is CASSLANGPVNGYTF. CDR3 coding DNA: TGTGCCAGCAGCTTAGCGAATGGCCCGGTTAATGGCTACACCTTC. The whole variable domain, remainder taken from reference TRBV7-9 and TRBJ1-2, is DTGVSQNPRHKITKRGQNVTFRCDPISEHNRLYWYRQTLGQGPEFLTYFQNEAQLEKSRLLSDRFSAERPKGSFSTLEIQRTEQGDSAMYLCASSLANGPVNGYTFGSGTRLTVV.